One and the same sample provided the 32 T cell receptor beta chains below, sequenced in a study of T cell changes during pregnancy in multiple sclerosis. Method: immunoSEQ multiplex PCR; TCRdb's copy keeps in-frame clones and lacks some. The top ten clones hold roughly an eighth of a sample with 40,000 or so clones, 75% to 95% of them seen once. Sample: CD8+ T cells from peripheral blood mononuclear cells, taken after pregnancy. The source is a female donor with multiple sclerosis, enrolled in a pregnancy study.

In this sample, this clone turned up once. J is TRBJ1-1 and V is TRBV4-1; D is uncertain. CDR1 and CDR2 from the germline V gene are MGHRA and YSYEKL. The CDR3 loop spans 15 amino acids. V was cut by 0 bases and J by 8 bases, with 16 bases left in between. This CDR3 reads CASSQERNTASEAFF. CDR3 DNA sequence: TGCGCCAGCAGCCAAGAACGGAATACAGCCTCAGAAGCTTTCTTT.

The CDR3 protein is CASSPPPDRNTEAFF. The CDR3 DNA reads TGTGCCAGCAGCCCACCCCCGGACAGGAACACTGAAGCTTTCTTT. The V call is TRBV6-6, the J call TRBJ1-1; maybe TRBD1 (6 bases). CDR1 and CDR2 from the germline V gene are MNHNY and SVGAGI (reference sequence). The length of the CDR3 is 15 residues. Trimming took off 6 bases at V and 1 base at J, with 15 bases between the two ends.

This chain connects TRBV28 to TRBJ1-5; 9 positions agree with TRBD1. CDR1 is MDHEN, CDR2 SYDVKM, per germline. V lost 5 bases, J lost 6 bases, and 5 bases stayed unmatched. The CDR3 has 14 amino acids. The CDR3 protein is CASSPTGGSQPQHF. As DNA, the CDR3 is TGTGCCAGCAGTCCTACAGGGGGCAGTCAGCCCCAGCATTTT.

The chain couples TRBV6-1 to TRBJ2-7; TRBD1 agrees at 7 bases. CDR1 is MNHNS and CDR2 is SASEGT in the germline V gene. The CDR3 consists of 15 residues. Trimming took 5 bases from V and 3 from J; bases not matched to a gene: 10. CDR3 coding DNA: TGTGCCAGCAGTTTCCCGAGACAGGGCGGCTACGAGCAGTACTTC. It translates to CASSFPRQGGYEQYF.

V usage is TRBV7-9 and J usage is TRBJ2-3; 8 nucleotides align to TRBD1. Germline assignment: CDR1 SEHNR and CDR2 FQNEAQ (reference sequence). J lost 3 bases, V lost 4 bases, and 9 bases had no gene match. CDR3 size: 16 residues. The CDR3 region has the DNA TGTGCCAGCAGCTCAGGACAGGGCATTACAACAGATACGCAGTATTTT. It is translated as CASSSGQGITTDTQYF.

This sequence joins TRBV7-8 and TRBJ2-2; TRBD2 aligns across 13 bases. CDR1 SGHVS and CDR2 FQNEAQ come from the germline V gene. This CDR3 region has 17 residues. The V gene end was trimmed by 8 bases and the J gene end by 6 bases; junction bases not matched to a gene: 12. The CDR3 DNA reads TGTGCCAGCGGGACGAGACTAGCGGGGGGTATATCCGGGGAGCTGTTTTTT. Translating it yields CASGTRLAGGISGELFF.

V and J are TRBV6-1 and TRBJ1-1; a possible D gene is TRBD1 (6 bases). V gave up 4 bases and J gave up 2 bases, with 17 bases separating them. CDR3 length equals 16 residues. Germline-derived CDR1 and CDR2 are MNHNS and SASEGT. CDR3: CASSALLTGPNTEAFF. The CDR3 DNA reads TGTGCCAGCAGTGCCCTACTGACAGGACCAAACACTGAAGCTTTCTTT.

The chain carries TRBV27 and TRBJ2-7; D is undetermined. The CDR3 sequence is 13 residues long. CDR1 is MNHEY, CDR2 SMNVEV, per germline (reference sequence). V lost 2 bases, J lost 0 bases, and 5 bases lay in between. This CDR3 is CASSLSVSYEQYF. CDR3 DNA: TGTGCCAGCAGTTTAAGCGTCTCCTACGAGCAGTACTTC.

Remarks on this clone: At one boundary the junction diverges from the germline segment, which might be a read error. The chain recombines TRBV10-2 with TRBJ1-2; D ambiguous. CDR3 length equals 12 residues. Germline V gene lookup returns CDR1 WSHSY and CDR2 SAAADI. The CDR3 sequence is CASSDGLAHGVF. In DNA form, the CDR3 reads TGCGCCAGCAGTGATGGCTTGGCTCACGGGGTCTTC.

The chain employs TRBV4-1 and TRBJ2-2; tentative D call: TRBD1 (6 bases). V lost 8 bases, J lost 1 base, and 8 bases lay in between. CDR1 MGHRA and CDR2 YSYEKL come from the germline V gene. The CDR3 has 13 residues. In DNA form, the CDR3 reads TGCGCCAGCCGGGACAAGAACACCGGGGAGCTGTTTTTT. This gives the protein CASRDKNTGELFF.

The chain is built from TRBV5-1 and TRBJ1-1; D possibly corresponds to TRBD1 (5 bases). Trimming removed 5 bases at V and 5 bases at J, with 16 bases between. Germline V CDR1 and CDR2: SGHRS, YFSETQ. The CDR3 has 14 amino acids. This CDR3 is CASRSDTTRTEAFF. The CDR3 DNA is TGCGCCAGCAGATCGGACACCACGAGGACTGAAGCTTTCTTT.

The J gene is TRBJ1-5, the V gene TRBV4-1; D remains ambiguous. Trimming left V 0 bases short and J 9 bases short, with 9 bases between. CDR1 is MGHRA and CDR2 is YSYEKL in the germline V gene. The CDR3 is 13 residues long. The CDR3 reads CASSQDVLSPQHF. The DNA of the CDR3 is TGCGCCAGCAGCCAAGATGTATTATCGCCCCAGCATTTT.

The V gene is TRBV9, the J gene TRBJ2-1; maybe TRBD2 (6 bases). The CDR3 runs to 16 residues. V gave up 0 bases and J gave up 10 bases, with 20 bases separating them. Germline values: CDR1 SGDLS, CDR2 YYNGEE. CDR3: CASSVEEGRIQGEQFF. In DNA form, the CDR3 reads TGTGCCAGCAGCGTAGAAGAAGGGAGGATCCAAGGGGAGCAGTTCTTC.

This clone has just one count. Since a much larger clone is just one base distant, this may be a read error. Other nucleotide sequences from this sample produce the same CDR3. This chain connects TRBV4-2 to TRBJ1-1, with D maybe TRBD1 (6 bases). The CDR3 runs to 14 residues. In germline, CDR1 is LGHNA, CDR2 YNFKEQ. This chain's CDR3 is CASSQAGGRDEAFF. CDR3 sequence (DNA): TGTGCCAGTAGCCAGGCGGGGGGGCGCGATGAAGCTTTCTTT.

The V call is TRBV5-1, the J call TRBJ1-2; perhaps TRBD1 as D (6 bases). The length of the CDR3 is 14 residues. CDR1 SGHRS and CDR2 YFSETQ come from the germline V gene. V was pared by 1 base and J by 5 bases, with 12 bases between. CDR3 sequence: CASSLRPGDYGYTF. DNA for the CDR3: TGCGCCAGCAGCTTGAGGCCAGGGGATTATGGCTACACCTTC. The entire variable domain, with the rest obtained from reference TRBV5-1 and TRBJ1-2, is as follows: KAGVTQTPRYLIKTRGQQVTLSCSPISGHRSVSWYQQTPGQGLQFLFEYFSETQRNKGNFPGRFSGRQFSNSRSEMNVSTLELGDSALYLCASSLRPGDYGYTFGSGTRLTVV.

This sequence joins TRBV7-6 and TRBJ2-2, with 9 bases fitting TRBD2. V lost 1 base to trimming and J lost 5 bases; unmatched junction nucleotides: 20. Germline lookup yields CDR1 SGHVS and CDR2 FNYEAQ. The CDR3 covers 21 residues. CDR3 sequence: CASSLVIGLAGLSSRTGELFF. CDR3 DNA sequence: TGTGCCAGCAGCTTAGTGATTGGGCTAGCGGGACTATCCTCGAGGACCGGGGAGCTGTTTTTT. The variable domain in full, completed from reference TRBV7-6 and TRBJ2-2, reads GAGVSQSPRYKVTKRGQDVALRCDPISGHVSLYWYRQALGQGPEFLTYFNYEAQQDKSGLPNDRFSAERPEGSISTLTIQRTEQRDSAMYRCASSLVIGLAGLSSRTGELFFGEGSRLTVL.

The V and J genes are TRBV5-6 and TRBJ2-2, with D possibly TRBD2 on 5 matching bases. Trimming stripped 4 bases from V and 5 bases from J, with 9 bases between. There are 13 residues in the CDR3. Per germline, CDR1 SGHDT and CDR2 YYEEEE. CDR3 in amino acids: CASSPGGTGELFF. CDR3 nucleotides: TGTGCCAGCAGCCCGGGCGGGACCGGGGAGCTGTTTTTT.

The chain couples TRBV5-6 to TRBJ2-1; 10 bases map to TRBD2. V dropped 1 base and J dropped 2; count of bases not matched to a gene: 3. Germline V gene data show CDR1 as SGHDT and CDR2 as YYEEEE. The CDR3 covers 16 residues. The CDR3 protein is CASSLIAGGTYNEQFF. DNA of the CDR3: TGTGCCAGCAGCTTGATAGCGGGGGGAACCTACAATGAGCAGTTCTTC.

The chain links TRBV27 to TRBJ2-1; 7 bases are a match to TRBD1. The CDR3 spans 14 residues. Trimming at V came to 4 bases and at J to 4 bases, leaving 4 bases not matched to a gene. From germline, CDR1 is MNHEY and CDR2 SMNVEV (reference sequence). The CDR3, as DNA: TGTGCCAGCAGTTACCCGGGACAGTACAATGAGCAGTTCTTC. Its protein is CASSYPGQYNEQFF.

The chain has TRBV5-6 and TRBJ1-1; D uncertain. The V gene's germline CDR1 is SGHDT and CDR2 YYEEEE. The CDR3 contains 19 residues. V was trimmed by 0 bases and J by 0 bases, leaving 21 bases between them. The CDR3 is CASSLAIDTSIKMNTEAFF. CDR3 sequence (DNA): TGTGCCAGCAGCTTGGCCATCGACACGTCTATTAAGATGAACACTGAAGCTTTCTTT. Looking up the rest from reference TRBV5-6 and TRBJ1-1 gives the full variable domain: DAGVTQSPTHLIKTRGQQVTLRCSPKSGHDTVSWYQQALGQGPQFIFQYYEEEERQRGNFPDRFSGHQFPNYSSELNVNALLLGDSALYLCASSLAIDTSIKMNTEAFFGQGTRLTVV.

This chain links TRBV7-9 with TRBJ1-1; the match to TRBD1 covers 8 bases. The trim removed 7 bases at V and 11 bases at J, leaving 15 bases unmatched. The germline V gene encodes CDR1 SEHNR and CDR2 FQNEAQ (reference sequence). The CDR3 length is 14 residues. The DNA for the CDR3 is TGTGCCAGCACTGGGACAGGTCAGTCCCTTATCGCTTTCTTT. It yields the protein CASTGTGQSLIAFF.

The genes are TRBV7-8 and TRBJ2-1; perhaps TRBD2 as D (6 bases). CDR1 and CDR2 from the germline V gene are SGHVS and FQNEAQ. The CDR3 covers 15 residues. V lost 6 bases, J lost 5 bases, and 17 bases lay in between. In DNA form, the CDR3 reads TGTGCCAGCAGTTCAAGACTAGGGCCCGACAATGAGCAGTTCTTC. This encodes CASSSRLGPDNEQFF.

In its sample, this clone is medium-sized. The chain combines TRBV4-1 with TRBJ2-3; 9 bases match TRBD2. V shed 4 bases, J shed 1 base, and the junction held 3 bases outside the gene matches. The CDR3 loop spans 15 amino acids. The V gene's germline CDR1 is MGHRA and CDR2 YSYEKL. The CDR3 DNA reads TGCGCCAGCAGCCGCTCTAGCGGGGGCACAGATACGCAGTATTTT. It codes for CASSRSSGGTDTQYF.

The chain joins TRBV10-3 to TRBJ1-5; 10 bases fit TRBD1. This CDR3 region has 16 residues. Germline lookup yields CDR1 ENHRY and CDR2 SYGVKD. V gave up 9 bases and J gave up 4 bases; unmatched junction bases: 12. CDR3 protein: CAISTGGDSPNQPQHF. CDR3 in DNA: TGTGCCATTTCGACAGGGGGCGACTCTCCTAATCAGCCCCAGCATTTT.

This clone has more than one count but fewer than ten. The chain combines TRBV7-3 with TRBJ2-1, with 11 bases matching TRBD2. J lost 3 bases, V lost 4 bases, and 2 bases had no gene match. Looked up from germline, CDR1 is SGHTA and CDR2 is FQGTGA. CDR3 length equals 15 residues. The CDR3 nucleotides are TGTGCCAGCAGCTCCACTAGCGGGGGCTACAATGAGCAGTTCTTC. As protein: CASSSTSGGYNEQFF.

The rearrangement uses TRBV30 and TRBJ2-7, with TRBD1 identical over 8 bases. CDR1 is GTSNPN, CDR2 SVGIG, per germline (reference sequence). Trimming removed 0 bases from V and 0 bases from J; junction bases left unmatched: 4. The CDR3 sequence is 15 residues long. As DNA, the CDR3 is TGTGCCTGGAGTGTAGGGGACAGGAGCTCCTACGAGCAGTACTTC. Translating gives CAWSVGDRSSYEQYF.

The chain carries TRBV19 and TRBJ2-1, with a possible D match to TRBD1 (5 bases). This CDR3 region has 12 residues. Germline V gives CDR1 LNHDA, CDR2 SQIVND (reference sequence). The V and J ends lost 5 bases and 6 bases respectively, with 8 bases between them. CDR3 region: CASSPQGNEQFF. Here the CDR3 DNA reads TGTGCCAGTAGTCCGCAGGGCAATGAGCAGTTCTTC.

The CDR3 bases are TGTGCCAGCAGCTTAGCTGGGGAGCTGTTTTTT. It is translated as CASSLAGELFF. The chain has TRBV11-2 and TRBJ2-2; D not certain. Germline loops: CDR1 SGHAT, CDR2 FQNNGV. The CDR3 has 11 amino acids. Trimming shortened V by 1 base and J by 8 bases, and 2 bases separated the two germline ends.

This clone was detected a few times. The chain couples TRBV2 to TRBJ2-2, with a tentative D call TRBD1 (5 bases). Trimming removed 5 bases at V and 6 bases at J, with 7 bases between. The V gene's germline CDR1 is SNHLY and CDR2 FYNNEI. The CDR3 sequence is 12 residues long. For the CDR3, the DNA is TGTGCCAGCAGTAGGGGTGCCGGGGAGCTGTTTTTT. It codes for CASSRGAGELFF.

V gene TRBV5-1 combines with J gene TRBJ2-7, with TRBD1 as a possible D gene (5 bases). V was cut by 0 bases and J by 1 base, with 14 bases left in between. The CDR3 spans 16 residues. CDR1 SGHRS and CDR2 YFSETQ come from the germline V gene. The CDR3: CASSLDRLHPSYEQYF. For the CDR3, the DNA is TGCGCCAGCAGCTTGGACAGGTTACATCCTTCCTACGAGCAGTACTTC. Drawing the rest from reference TRBV5-1 and TRBJ2-7, the complete variable domain is KAGVTQTPRYLIKTRGQQVTLSCSPISGHRSVSWYQQTPGQGLQFLFEYFSETQRNKGNFPGRFSGRQFSNSRSEMNVSTLELGDSALYLCASSLDRLHPSYEQYFGPGTRLTVT.

Only one count was recorded for this clone. The CDR3 loop is CASSQGSGGVTDTQYF. The CDR3 DNA reads as TGCGCCAGCAGCCAAGGAAGCGGGGGGGTCACAGATACGCAGTATTTT. The chain recombines TRBV4-1 with TRBJ2-3; 10 bases fit TRBD2. The germline V gene encodes CDR1 MGHRA and CDR2 YSYEKL. V lost 1 base to trimming and J lost 2 bases; unmatched junction nucleotides: 3. The CDR3 is 16 amino acids.

This clone was picked up one time. The V gene is TRBV11-2, the J gene TRBJ2-7, with D possibly being TRBD2 (6 bases). Germline loops: CDR1 SGHAT, CDR2 FQNNGV. The CDR3 is 15 amino acids. V was clipped by 5 bases and J by 1 base, with 15 bases between them. CDR3 in amino acids: CASSDRDWVSYEQYF. CDR3 DNA sequence: TGTGCCAGCAGCGACCGGGACTGGGTTTCCTACGAGCAGTACTTC.